This is a list of T cell receptor beta chains from one sample in a study of blood T cell repertoires in COVID-19. The repertoire was sequenced with immunoSEQ multiplex PCR; TCRdb's copy has only in-frame clones and lacks some. The data contain around 250,000 clones, over 70% of them singletons. The sequencing input was peripheral blood. The receptor set was obtained from a man at least 80 years old with acute or convalescent COVID-19. The CDR3 runs from the conserved cysteine through the conserved F or W. The D gene is left open where the match is weak. Not every row has a clone size; where given, it reads once, few, many or a size class.

NA,TRBJ1-6,TRBV3-1/TRBV3-2,NA,CASSQVVRGSPLHF,TGTGCCAGCAGCCAAGTCGTCAGGGGTTCACCCCTCCACTTT
NA,TRBJ2-6,TRBV5-1,NA,CASSLDRARSGANVLTF,TGCGCCAGCAGCTTGGACAGGGCACGAAGTGGGGCCAACGTCCTGACTTTC
NA,TRBJ1-1,TRBV19,NA,CASSINWANTEAFF,TGTGCCAGTAGTATAAACTGGGCTAACACTGAAGCTTTCTTT
NA,TRBJ2-1,TRBV2,NA,CATTSGTYDNEQFF,TGTGCCACCACCTCGGGGACTTATGACAATGAGCAGTTCTTC
NA,TRBJ1-2,TRBV5-4,TRBD1,CASSAGQGGYGYTF,TGTGCCAGCAGCGCCGGACAGGGAGGCTATGGCTACACCTTC
NA,TRBJ2-1,TRBV20-1,TRBD2,CSASSREGLYNEQFF,TGCAGTGCTAGTTCGCGGGAGGGCCTATACAATGAGCAGTTCTTC
NA,TRBJ1-4,TRBV2,NA,CASSSFPNEKLFF,TGTGCCAGCAGCTCCTTCCCTAATGAAAAACTGTTTTTT
NA,TRBJ1-3,TRBV7-2,TRBD1,CASSQRTGVGNTIYF,TGTGCCAGCAGCCAGAGGACAGGGGTTGGAAACACCATATATTTT
NA,TRBJ2-7,TRBV6-5,NA,CASSSRVGEQYF,TGTGCCAGCAGTTCCAGGGTAGGCGAGCAGTACTTC
few,TRBJ1-5,TRBV7-9,NA,CASSSSNGGITQPQHF,TGTGCCAGCAGCTCCTCAAACGGGGGGATTACTCAGCCCCAGCATTTT
few,TRBJ2-3,TRBV7-9,TRBD2,CASSPRGGRITDTQYF,TGTGCCAGCAGCCCACGGGGGGGGAGGATCACAGATACGCAGTATTTT
NA,TRBJ2-1,TRBV11-2,NA,CASSDTLEGIHNEQFF,TGTGCCAGCAGCGATACACTAGAGGGAATCCACAATGAGCAGTTCTTC
NA,TRBJ2-7,TRBV6-6,TRBD1,CASSFGQGLYEQYF,TGTGCCAGCAGTTTCGGACAGGGGTTATACGAGCAGTACTTC
NA,TRBJ1-5,TRBV7-9,NA,CASSLVLAGRPNQPQHF,TGTGCCAGCAGCTTAGTCCTTGCAGGGCGGCCCAATCAGCCCCAGCATTTT
NA,TRBJ2-1,TRBV20-1,TRBD2,CSSGGASEQFF,TGCAGTAGCGGGGGGGCATCTGAGCAGTTCTTC
NA,TRBJ2-2,TRBV6-5,TRBD1,CASALQGVVGELFF,TGTGCCAGCGCCCTCCAGGGGGTGGTCGGGGAGCTGTTTTTT
NA,TRBJ2-4,TRBV6-1,TRBD1,CASSEAGQQLAKNIQYF,TGTGCCAGCAGTGAAGCGGGACAGCAGCTAGCCAAAAACATTCAGTACTTC
NA,TRBJ1-1,TRBV28,NA,CASSFQGYNTEAFF,TGTGCCAGCAGTTTCCAGGGATATAACACTGAAGCTTTCTTT
NA,TRBJ2-7,TRBV4-1,NA,CASRDTSIYEQYF,TGCGCCAGCCGGGACACTTCCATATACGAGCAGTACTTC
NA,TRBJ2-1,TRBV2,NA,CASTGQGGNNEQFF,TGTGCCAGCACTGGGCAGGGGGGTAACAATGAGCAGTTCTTC
NA,TRBJ2-3,TRBV5-1,TRBD1,CASSFGTVGGADTQYF,TGCGCCAGCAGCTTCGGGACAGTTGGGGGCGCAGATACGCAGTATTTT
NA,TRBJ1-1,TRBV27,NA,CASSPYGPGKTEAFF,TGTGCCAGCAGCCCTTACGGCCCGGGTAAGACTGAAGCTTTCTTT
NA,TRBJ1-2,TRBV15,TRBD1,CATSRAETGLGGYTF,TGTGCCACCAGCAGAGCCGAGACAGGGCTCGGTGGCTACACCTTC
once,TRBJ2-1,TRBV7-3,NA,CASSHASNLYNEQFF,TGTGCCAGCAGCCATGCTAGTAACCTCTACAATGAGCAGTTCTTC
NA,TRBJ2-7,TRBV7-2,NA,CASSSHGGLIYEQYF,TGTGCCAGCAGTTCCCACGGAGGGCTGATCTACGAGCAGTACTTC
many,TRBJ2-7,TRBV5-1,TRBD2,CASSWTRSSYEQYF,TGCGCCAGCAGCTGGACTAGGAGCTCCTACGAGCAGTACTTC
NA,TRBJ2-5,TRBV18,NA,CASSPEGYQETQYF,TGTGCCAGCTCACCGGAGGGGTACCAAGAGACCCAGTACTTC
NA,TRBJ2-5,TRBV5-4,NA,CASSSILQETQYF,TGTGCCAGCAGCTCAATACTCCAAGAGACCCAGTACTTC
NA,TRBJ2-7,TRBV6-1,NA,CASSEDSGPEYEQYF,TGTGCCAGCAGTGAAGATAGCGGACCTGAATACGAGCAGTACTTC
NA,TRBJ1-2,TRBV19,NA,CASSPKGVEFGYTF,TGTGCCAGTAGCCCGAAAGGGGTCGAGTTTGGCTACACCTTC
NA,TRBJ2-7,TRBV5-4,TRBD1,CASSGQGASEQYF,TGTGCCAGCAGCGGACAGGGGGCGAGCGAGCAGTACTTC
NA,TRBJ2-3,TRBV6-5,TRBD2,CASSYLAGDSTDTQYF,TGTGCCAGCAGTTACTTAGCGGGAGATAGCACAGATACGCAGTATTTT
NA,TRBJ2-7,TRBV19,NA,CASSAFGLGSSYEQYF,TGTGCCAGTAGTGCATTTGGACTGGGAAGCTCCTACGAGCAGTACTTC
NA,TRBJ1-3,TRBV4-1,NA,CASSLQGGAGYGNTIYF,TGCGCCAGCAGCCTCCAAGGGGGAGCGGGGTATGGAAACACCATATATTTT
NA,TRBJ1-1,TRBV28,TRBD1,CASSSGQQNTEAFF,TGTGCCAGCAGTTCGGGACAGCAGAACACTGAAGCTTTCTTT
NA,TRBJ1-4,TRBV30,NA,CAWSAGTTIAPEKLFF,TGTGCCTGGAGCGCCGGAACCACCATAGCCCCCGAAAAACTGTTTTTT
NA,TRBJ1-2,TRBV5-6,NA,CASSLRGIHGYTF,TGTGCCAGCAGCTTGCGGGGAATCCATGGCTACACCTTC
NA,TRBJ1-1,TRBV27,TRBD1,CASSFVTGGSTEAFF,TGTGCCAGCAGTTTTGTAACAGGGGGAAGCACTGAAGCTTTCTTT
NA,TRBJ1-5,TRBV29-1,NA,CSVSDTNNQPQHF,TGCAGCGTTAGTGACACCAACAATCAGCCCCAGCATTTT